This is a list of T cell receptor beta chains from one sample in a study of CD8 T cells in Susac syndrome. A single record per CDR3 protein comes from TCRdb applying MiXCR to the immunoSEQ multiplex PCR reads. The table includes about 160,000 distinct CDR3 sequences, roughly 95% detected once. Sequenced: CD4+ T cells from PBMCs. These receptors were obtained from a human donor with multiple sclerosis. Each CDR3 is given with its conserved first and last residue. The order of the fields is D gene, J gene, V gene, clone size, CDR3 DNA, CDR3 protein. A D gene is named only where the DNA matches it firmly. A row's size may be missing; if present it is once, few, many or a size class.

d_call: .; j_call: TRBJ1-5; v_call: TRBV7-2; clone_size: .; cdr3_nt: TGTGCCAGCAGCTTAAGAAAACAGCCCCAGCATTTT; cdr3_aa: CASSLRKQPQHF
d_call: .; j_call: TRBJ2-7; v_call: TRBV3-1; clone_size: .; cdr3_nt: TGTGCCAGCAGCCAAGGGAATGGGGCTGGGCAGGGGCCAATCGACGAGCAGTACTTC; cdr3_aa: CASSQGNGAGQGPIDEQYF
d_call: .; j_call: TRBJ1-2; v_call: TRBV28; clone_size: .; cdr3_nt: TGTGCCAGCAAAGGGGGGCGGCAAGGCTACACCTTC; cdr3_aa: CASKGGRQGYTF
d_call: .; j_call: TRBJ1-5; v_call: TRBV28; clone_size: once; cdr3_nt: TGTGCCAGCAGCAGTACATTAACCCAGCATTTT; cdr3_aa: CASSSTLTQHF
d_call: TRBD2; j_call: TRBJ2-7; v_call: TRBV28; clone_size: .; cdr3_nt: TGTGCCAGCAGTATTCCGGGACTAGCGGTGTACGAGCAGTACTTC; cdr3_aa: CASSIPGLAVYEQYF
d_call: TRBD1; j_call: TRBJ1-5; v_call: TRBV24-1; clone_size: .; cdr3_nt: TGTGCCACCAGTGACCCACAGGGGGCGGGTCAGCCCCAGCATTTT; cdr3_aa: CATSDPQGAGQPQHF
d_call: .; j_call: TRBJ2-5; v_call: TRBV18; clone_size: .; cdr3_nt: TGTGCCAGCTCACCATTCGTACGGGAAGAGACCCAGTACTTC; cdr3_aa: CASSPFVREETQYF
d_call: .; j_call: TRBJ2-1; v_call: TRBV7-2; clone_size: .; cdr3_nt: TGTGCCAGCAGCTTCGGAGGCTCCTACAATGAGCAGTTCTTC; cdr3_aa: CASSFGGSYNEQFF
d_call: TRBD2; j_call: TRBJ2-7; v_call: TRBV20-1; clone_size: .; cdr3_nt: TGCAGTGCTAGGCCGGGGGGGTCCTACGAGCAGTACTTC; cdr3_aa: CSARPGGSYEQYF
d_call: .; j_call: TRBJ2-3; v_call: TRBV6-5; clone_size: .; cdr3_nt: TGTGCCAGCAGTTACTCCCGGTCCACAGATACGCAGTATTTT; cdr3_aa: CASSYSRSTDTQYF
d_call: .; j_call: TRBJ1-2; v_call: TRBV30; clone_size: once; cdr3_nt: TGTGCCTGGAACTCTGGGGGGAGGACCTATGGCTACACCTTC; cdr3_aa: CAWNSGGRTYGYTF
d_call: TRBD2; j_call: TRBJ2-5; v_call: TRBV7-2; clone_size: .; cdr3_nt: TGTGCCAGCAGCTTACTGGGCGGGAGGGGTGAGACCCAGTACTTC; cdr3_aa: CASSLLGGRGETQYF
d_call: .; j_call: TRBJ1-5; v_call: TRBV3-1; clone_size: .; cdr3_nt: TGTGCCAGCAGCCTGCAGGGGATTGGCCCCCAGCATTTT; cdr3_aa: CASSLQGIGPQHF
d_call: TRBD1; j_call: TRBJ2-2; v_call: TRBV2; clone_size: .; cdr3_nt: TGTGCCAGCCTGTTGGGGACAGGGGTCGGGGAGCTGTTTTTT; cdr3_aa: CASLLGTGVGELFF
d_call: .; j_call: TRBJ1-2; v_call: TRBV9; clone_size: .; cdr3_nt: TGTGCCAGCAGCCTATATCCAACCGGGACGGAAGTTAACTATGGCTACACCTTC; cdr3_aa: CASSLYPTGTEVNYGYTF
d_call: .; j_call: TRBJ1-2; v_call: TRBV7-9; clone_size: .; cdr3_nt: TGTGCCAGCAGCTTAGAGGGTTGGACTAACTATGGCTACACCTTC; cdr3_aa: CASSLEGWTNYGYTF
d_call: .; j_call: TRBJ1-1; v_call: TRBV19; clone_size: .; cdr3_nt: TGTGCCAGTAGAGGGACACACAACACTGAAGCTTTCTTT; cdr3_aa: CASRGTHNTEAFF
d_call: TRBD2; j_call: TRBJ2-1; v_call: TRBV5-1; clone_size: .; cdr3_nt: TGCGCCAGCAGCTCACTTAGCGGGAGCTCCTACAATGAGCAGTTCTTC; cdr3_aa: CASSSLSGSSYNEQFF
d_call: .; j_call: TRBJ1-5; v_call: TRBV29-1; clone_size: .; cdr3_nt: TGCAGCGTGACGGTAGGATTCAATCAGCCCCAGCATTTT; cdr3_aa: CSVTVGFNQPQHF
d_call: TRBD2; j_call: TRBJ2-5; v_call: TRBV6-1; clone_size: .; cdr3_nt: TGTGCCAGCAGCCGAACTAGCGGGAGGGCCCTTACTTCAAGGACCCAGTACTTC; cdr3_aa: CASSRTSGRALTSRTQYF
d_call: TRBD1; j_call: TRBJ2-7; v_call: TRBV28; clone_size: .; cdr3_nt: TGTGCCAGCAGTTTAATGACAGGGAGTCGCGAGCAGTACTTC; cdr3_aa: CASSLMTGSREQYF